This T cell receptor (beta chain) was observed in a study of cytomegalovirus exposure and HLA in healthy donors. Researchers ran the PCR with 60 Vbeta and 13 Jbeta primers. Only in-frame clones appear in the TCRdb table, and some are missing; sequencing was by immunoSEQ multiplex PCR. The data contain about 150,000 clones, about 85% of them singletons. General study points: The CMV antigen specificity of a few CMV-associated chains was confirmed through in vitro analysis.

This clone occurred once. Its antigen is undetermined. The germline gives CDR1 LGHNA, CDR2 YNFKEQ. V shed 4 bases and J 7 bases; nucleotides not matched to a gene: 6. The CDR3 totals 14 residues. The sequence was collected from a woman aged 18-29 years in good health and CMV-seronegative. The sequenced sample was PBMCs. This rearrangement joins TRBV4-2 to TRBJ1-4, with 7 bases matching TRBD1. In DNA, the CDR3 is TGTGCCAGCAGCCCGAAGGGGGCGCTTGAAAAACTGTTTTTT. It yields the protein CASSPKGALEKLFF.